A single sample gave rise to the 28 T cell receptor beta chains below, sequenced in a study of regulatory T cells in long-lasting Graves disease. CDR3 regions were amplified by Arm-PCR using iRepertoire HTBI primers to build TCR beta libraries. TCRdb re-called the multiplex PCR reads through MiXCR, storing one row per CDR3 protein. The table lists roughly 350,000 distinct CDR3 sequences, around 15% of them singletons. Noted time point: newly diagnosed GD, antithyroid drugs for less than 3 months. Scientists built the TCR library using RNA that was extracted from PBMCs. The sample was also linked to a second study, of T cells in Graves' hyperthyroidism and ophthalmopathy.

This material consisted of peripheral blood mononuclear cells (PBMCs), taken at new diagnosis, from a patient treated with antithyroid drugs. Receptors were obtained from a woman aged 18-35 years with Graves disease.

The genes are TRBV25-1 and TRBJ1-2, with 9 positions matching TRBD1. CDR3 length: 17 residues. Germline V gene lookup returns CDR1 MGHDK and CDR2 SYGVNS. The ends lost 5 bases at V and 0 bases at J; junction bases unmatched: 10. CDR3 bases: TGTGCCAGCAGTCCACTTCTGGGACAGGGCGCTAACTATGGCTACACCTTC. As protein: CASSPLLGQGANYGYTF.

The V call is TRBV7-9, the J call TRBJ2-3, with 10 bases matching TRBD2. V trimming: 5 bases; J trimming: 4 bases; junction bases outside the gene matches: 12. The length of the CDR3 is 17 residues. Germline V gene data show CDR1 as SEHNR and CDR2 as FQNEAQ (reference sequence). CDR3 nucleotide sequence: TGTGCCAGCAGCATCCCTAGCGGGAGTGGACCGGCAGATACGCAGTATTTT. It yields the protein CASSIPSGSGPADTQYF.

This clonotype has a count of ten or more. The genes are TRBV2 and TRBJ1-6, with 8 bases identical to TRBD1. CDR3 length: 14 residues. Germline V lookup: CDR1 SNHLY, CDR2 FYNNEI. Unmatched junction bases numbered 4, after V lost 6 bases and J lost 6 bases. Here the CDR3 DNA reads TGTGCCAGCAGGGACAGGGTTCGTAATTCACCCCTCCACTTT. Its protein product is CASRDRVRNSPLHF.

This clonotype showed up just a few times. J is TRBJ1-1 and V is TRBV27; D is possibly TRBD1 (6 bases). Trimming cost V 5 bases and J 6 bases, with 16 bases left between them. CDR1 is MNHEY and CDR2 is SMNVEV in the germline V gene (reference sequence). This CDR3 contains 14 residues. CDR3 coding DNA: TGTGCCAGCAGTCCTCTACAGGGCGGGGCTGAAGCTTTCTTT. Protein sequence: CASSPLQGGAEAFF.

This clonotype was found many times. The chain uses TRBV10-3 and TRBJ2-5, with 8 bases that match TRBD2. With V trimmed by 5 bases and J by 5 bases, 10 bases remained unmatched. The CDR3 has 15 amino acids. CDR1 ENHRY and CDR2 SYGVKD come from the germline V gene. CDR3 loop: CAISPNSGGRETQYF. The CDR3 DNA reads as TGTGCCATCAGTCCAAACAGCGGGGGAAGGGAGACCCAGTACTTC.

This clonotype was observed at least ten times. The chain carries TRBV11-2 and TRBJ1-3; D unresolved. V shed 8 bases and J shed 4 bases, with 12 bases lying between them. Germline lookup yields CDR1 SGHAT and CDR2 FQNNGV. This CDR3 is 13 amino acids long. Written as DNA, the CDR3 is TGTGCCAGCGGATCCCATGGGGGAAACACCATATATTTT. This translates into CASGSHGGNTIYF.

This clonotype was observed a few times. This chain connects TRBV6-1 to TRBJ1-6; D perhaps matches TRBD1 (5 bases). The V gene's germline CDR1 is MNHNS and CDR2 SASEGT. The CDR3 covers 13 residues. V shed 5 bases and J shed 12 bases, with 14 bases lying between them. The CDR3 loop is CASSRDGMGPLHF. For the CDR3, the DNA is TGTGCCAGCAGTCGGGACGGGATGGGACCCCTCCACTTT.

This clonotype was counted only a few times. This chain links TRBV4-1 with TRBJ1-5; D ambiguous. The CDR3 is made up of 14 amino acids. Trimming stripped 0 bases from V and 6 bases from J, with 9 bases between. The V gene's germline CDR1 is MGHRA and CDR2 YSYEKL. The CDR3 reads CASSQDRPSQPQHF. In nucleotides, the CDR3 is TGCGCCAGCAGCCAAGATCGACCAAGTCAGCCCCAGCATTTT.

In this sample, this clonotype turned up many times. CDR3 sequence reads: CASSEIGRGEQYF. Here the CDR3 DNA reads TGTGCCAGCAGTGAGATTGGCCGGGGAGAGCAGTACTTC. This chain connects TRBV2 to TRBJ2-7; a weak D match, TRBD2 (5 bases). The CDR3 totals 13 residues. Germline lookup yields CDR1 SNHLY and CDR2 FYNNEI. The ends were cut back, 3 bases at V and 7 bases at J, with 13 bases in the middle. Full variable domain (rest looked up from reference TRBV2 and TRBJ2-7): EPEVTQTPSHQVTQMGQEVILRCVPISNHLYFYWYRQILGQKVEFLVSFYNNEISEKSEIFDDQFSVERPDGSNFTLKIRSTKLEDSAMYFCASSEIGRGEQYFGPGTRLTVT.

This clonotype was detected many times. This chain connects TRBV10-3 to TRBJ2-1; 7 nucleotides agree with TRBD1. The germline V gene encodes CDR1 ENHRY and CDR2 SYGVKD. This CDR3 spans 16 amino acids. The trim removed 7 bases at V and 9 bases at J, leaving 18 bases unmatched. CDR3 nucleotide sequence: TGTGCCATCAAACGATCCGGGACAGATTTTGGGAGTGAGCAGTTCTTC. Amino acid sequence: CAIKRSGTDFGSEQFF.

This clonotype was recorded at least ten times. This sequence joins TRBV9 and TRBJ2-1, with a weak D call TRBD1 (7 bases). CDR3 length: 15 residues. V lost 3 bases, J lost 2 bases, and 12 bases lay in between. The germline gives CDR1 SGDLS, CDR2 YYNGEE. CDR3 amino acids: CASSARGETYNEQFF. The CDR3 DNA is TGTGCCAGCAGCGCCAGGGGGGAAACCTACAATGAGCAGTTCTTC.

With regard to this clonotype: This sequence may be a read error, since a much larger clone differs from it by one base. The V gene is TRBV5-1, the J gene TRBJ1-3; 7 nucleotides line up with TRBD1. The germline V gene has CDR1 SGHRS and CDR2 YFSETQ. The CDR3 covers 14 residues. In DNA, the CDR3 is TGCGCCAGCAGTGTTACAGGGGATGGAGACACCATATATTTT. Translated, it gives CASSVTGDGDTIYF.

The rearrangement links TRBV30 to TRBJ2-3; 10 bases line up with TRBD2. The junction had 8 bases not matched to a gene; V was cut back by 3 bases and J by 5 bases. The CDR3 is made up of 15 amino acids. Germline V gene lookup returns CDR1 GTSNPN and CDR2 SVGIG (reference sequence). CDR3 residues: CAWRESGGAKDTQYF. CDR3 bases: TGTGCCTGGAGAGAGAGCGGGGGGGCCAAAGATACGCAGTATTTT.

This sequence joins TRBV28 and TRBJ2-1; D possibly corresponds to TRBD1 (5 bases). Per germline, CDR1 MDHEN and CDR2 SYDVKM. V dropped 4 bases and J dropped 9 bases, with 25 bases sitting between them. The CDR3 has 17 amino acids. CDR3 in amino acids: CASSSPGWQGVYSEQFF. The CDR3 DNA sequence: TGTGCCAGCAGTTCCCCCGGGTGGCAGGGTGTGTATAGTGAGCAGTTCTTC.

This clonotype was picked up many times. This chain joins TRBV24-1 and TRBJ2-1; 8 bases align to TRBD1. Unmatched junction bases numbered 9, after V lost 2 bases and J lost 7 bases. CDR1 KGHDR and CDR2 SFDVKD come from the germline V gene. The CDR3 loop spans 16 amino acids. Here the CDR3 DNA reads TGTGCCACCAGTGATTCAACGACAGGGGTGATGAATGAGCAGTTCTTC. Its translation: CATSDSTTGVMNEQFF.

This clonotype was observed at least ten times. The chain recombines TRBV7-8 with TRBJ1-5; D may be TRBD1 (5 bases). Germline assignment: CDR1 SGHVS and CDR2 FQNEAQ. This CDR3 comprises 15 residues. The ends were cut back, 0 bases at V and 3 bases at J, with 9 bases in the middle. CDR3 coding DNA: TGTGCCAGCAGCTTAGCAGCAGGGTACAATCAGCCCCAGCATTTT. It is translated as CASSLAAGYNQPQHF.

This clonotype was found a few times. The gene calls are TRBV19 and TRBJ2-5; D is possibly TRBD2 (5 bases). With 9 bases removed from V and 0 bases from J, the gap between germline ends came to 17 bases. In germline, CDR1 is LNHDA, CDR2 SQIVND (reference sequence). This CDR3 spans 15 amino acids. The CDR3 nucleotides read TGTGCCAGCGCATCGGACGGAGGAGACCAAGAGACCCAGTACTTC. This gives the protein CASASDGGDQETQYF. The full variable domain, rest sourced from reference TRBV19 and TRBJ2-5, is DGGITQSPKYLFRKEGQNVTLSCEQNLNHDAMYWYRQDPGQGLRLIYYSQIVNDFQKGDIAEGYSVSREKKESFPLTVTSAQKNPTAFYLCASASDGGDQETQYFGPGTRLLVL.

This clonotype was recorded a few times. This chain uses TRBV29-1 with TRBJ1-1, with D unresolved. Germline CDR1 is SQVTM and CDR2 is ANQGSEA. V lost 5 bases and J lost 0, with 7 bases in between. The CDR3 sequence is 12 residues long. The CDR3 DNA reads TGCAGCGTTCCCGGGGTGAACACTGAAGCTTTCTTT. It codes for CSVPGVNTEAFF. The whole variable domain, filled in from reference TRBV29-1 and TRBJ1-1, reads SAVISQKPSRDICQRGTSLTIQCQVDSQVTMMFWYRQQPGQSLTLIATANQGSEATYESGFVIDKFPISRPNLTFSTLTVSNMSPEDSSIYLCSVPGVNTEAFFGQGTRLTVV.

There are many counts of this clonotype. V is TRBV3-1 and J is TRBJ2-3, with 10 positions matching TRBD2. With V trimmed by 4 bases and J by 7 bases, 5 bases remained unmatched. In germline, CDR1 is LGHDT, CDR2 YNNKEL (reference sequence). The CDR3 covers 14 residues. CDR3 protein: CASSRASGGYTQYF. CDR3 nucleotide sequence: TGTGCCAGCAGCCGAGCTAGCGGGGGCTATACGCAGTATTTT.

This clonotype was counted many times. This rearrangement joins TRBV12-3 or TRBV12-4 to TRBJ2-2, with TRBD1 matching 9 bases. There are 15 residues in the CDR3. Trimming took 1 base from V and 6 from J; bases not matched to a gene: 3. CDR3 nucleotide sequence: TGTGCCAGCAGTTTAGAGACAGGGGGTCCCGGGGAGCTGTTTTTT. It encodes CASSLETGGPGELFF.

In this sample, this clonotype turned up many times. CDR3 amino acids: CASSRDSPDEQFF. The CDR3 DNA reads TGTGCCAGCTCACGAGACAGCCCGGACGAGCAGTTCTTC. The chain has TRBV18 and TRBJ2-1; tentative D call: TRBD1 (5 bases). V lost 4 bases, J lost 10 bases, and 14 bases lay in between. CDR3 size: 13 residues. Germline V gives CDR1 KGHSH, CDR2 LQKENI.

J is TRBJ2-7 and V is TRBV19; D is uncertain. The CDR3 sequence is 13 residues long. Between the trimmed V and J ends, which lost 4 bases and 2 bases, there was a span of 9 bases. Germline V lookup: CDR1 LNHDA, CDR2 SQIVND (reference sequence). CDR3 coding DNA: TGTGCCAGTAGTAGGAGCAGAGCCTACGAGCAGTACTTC. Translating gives CASSRSRAYEQYF.

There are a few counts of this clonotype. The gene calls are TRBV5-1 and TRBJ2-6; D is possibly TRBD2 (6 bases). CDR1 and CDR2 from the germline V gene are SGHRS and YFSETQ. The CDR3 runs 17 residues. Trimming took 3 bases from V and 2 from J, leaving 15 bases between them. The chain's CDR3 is CASSSQAWGAGANVLTF. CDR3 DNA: TGCGCCAGCAGCTCCCAGGCGTGGGGGGCTGGGGCCAACGTCCTGACTTTC.

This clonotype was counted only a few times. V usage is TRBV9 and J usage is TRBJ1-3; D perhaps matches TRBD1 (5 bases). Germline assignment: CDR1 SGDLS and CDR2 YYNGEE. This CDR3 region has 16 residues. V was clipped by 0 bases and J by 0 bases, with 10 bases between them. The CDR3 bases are TGTGCCAGCAGCGTAGCTGAGACAGACTCTGGAAACACCATATATTTT. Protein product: CASSVAETDSGNTIYF.

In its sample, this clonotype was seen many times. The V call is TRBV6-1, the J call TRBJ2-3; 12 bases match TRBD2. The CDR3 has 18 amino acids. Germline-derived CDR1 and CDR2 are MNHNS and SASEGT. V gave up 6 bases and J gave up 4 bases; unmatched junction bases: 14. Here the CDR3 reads CASSSKPSGGAGADTQYF. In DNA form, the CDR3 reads TGTGCCAGCAGCTCAAAACCTAGCGGGGGGGCCGGTGCAGATACGCAGTATTTT.

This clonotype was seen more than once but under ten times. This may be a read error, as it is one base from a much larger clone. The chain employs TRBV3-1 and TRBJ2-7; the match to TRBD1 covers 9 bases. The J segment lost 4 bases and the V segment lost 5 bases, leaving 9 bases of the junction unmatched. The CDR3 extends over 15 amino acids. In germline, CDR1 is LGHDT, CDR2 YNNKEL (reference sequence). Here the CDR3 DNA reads TGTGCCAGCAGCTCATCGGGACAGGGCGTTTACGAGCAGTACTTC. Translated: CASSSSGQGVYEQYF.

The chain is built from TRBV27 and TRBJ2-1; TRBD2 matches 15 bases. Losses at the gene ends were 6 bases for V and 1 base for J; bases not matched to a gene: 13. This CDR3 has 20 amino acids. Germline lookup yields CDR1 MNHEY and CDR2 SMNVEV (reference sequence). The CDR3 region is CASRPPPGLAGGLSYNEQFF. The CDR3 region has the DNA TGTGCCAGCAGGCCTCCACCCGGACTAGCGGGAGGGCTATCCTACAATGAGCAGTTCTTC.

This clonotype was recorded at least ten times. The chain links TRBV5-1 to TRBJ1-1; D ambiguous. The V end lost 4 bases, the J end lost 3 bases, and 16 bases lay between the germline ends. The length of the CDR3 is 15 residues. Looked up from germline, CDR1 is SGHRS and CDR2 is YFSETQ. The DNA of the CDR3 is TGCGCCAGCAGCCCGACCGGGTTTTGGGACACTGAAGCTTTCTTT. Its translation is CASSPTGFWDTEAFF.